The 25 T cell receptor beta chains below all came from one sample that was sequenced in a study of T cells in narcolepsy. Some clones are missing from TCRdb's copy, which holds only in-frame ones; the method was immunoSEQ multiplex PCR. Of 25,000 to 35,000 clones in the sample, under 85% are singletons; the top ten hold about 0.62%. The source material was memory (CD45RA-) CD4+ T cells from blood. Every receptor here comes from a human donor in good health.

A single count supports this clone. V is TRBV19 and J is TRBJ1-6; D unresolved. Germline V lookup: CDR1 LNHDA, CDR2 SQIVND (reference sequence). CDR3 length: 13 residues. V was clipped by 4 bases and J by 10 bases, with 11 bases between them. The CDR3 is CASSTGEGSPLHF. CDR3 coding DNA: TGTGCCAGTAGTACCGGGGAAGGCTCACCCCTCCACTTT.

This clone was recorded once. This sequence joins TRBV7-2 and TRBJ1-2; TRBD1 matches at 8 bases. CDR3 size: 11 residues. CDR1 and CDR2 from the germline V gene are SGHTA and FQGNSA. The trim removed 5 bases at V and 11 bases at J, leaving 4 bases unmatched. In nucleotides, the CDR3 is TGTGCCAGCAGCGCGGACAGGGTGTACACCTTC. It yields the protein CASSADRVYTF.

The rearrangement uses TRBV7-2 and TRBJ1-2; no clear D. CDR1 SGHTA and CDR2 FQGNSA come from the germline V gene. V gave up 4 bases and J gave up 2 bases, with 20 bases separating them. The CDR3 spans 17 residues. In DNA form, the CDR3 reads TGTGCCAGCAGCTCCTGGTTGATGAGGCGGATGAACTATGGCTACACCTTC. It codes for CASSSWLMRRMNYGYTF.

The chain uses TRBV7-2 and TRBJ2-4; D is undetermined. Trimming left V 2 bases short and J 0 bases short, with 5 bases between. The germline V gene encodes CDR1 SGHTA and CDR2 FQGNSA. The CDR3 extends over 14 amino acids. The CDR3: CASSLMVAKNIQYF. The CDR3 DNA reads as TGTGCCAGCAGCTTAATGGTAGCCAAAAACATTCAGTACTTC.

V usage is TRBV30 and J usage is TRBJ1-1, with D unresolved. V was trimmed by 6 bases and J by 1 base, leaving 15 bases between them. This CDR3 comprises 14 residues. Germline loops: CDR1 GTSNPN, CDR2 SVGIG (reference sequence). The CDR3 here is CACWLGDKNTEAFF. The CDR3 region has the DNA TGTGCCTGCTGGCTTGGGGATAAGAACACTGAAGCTTTCTTT. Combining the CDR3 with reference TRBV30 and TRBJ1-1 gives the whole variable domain SQTIHQWPATLVQPVGSPLSLECTVEGTSNPNLYWYRQAAGRGLQLLFYSVGIGQISSEVPQNLSASRPQDRQFILSSKKLLLSDSGFYLCACWLGDKNTEAFFGQGTRLTVV.

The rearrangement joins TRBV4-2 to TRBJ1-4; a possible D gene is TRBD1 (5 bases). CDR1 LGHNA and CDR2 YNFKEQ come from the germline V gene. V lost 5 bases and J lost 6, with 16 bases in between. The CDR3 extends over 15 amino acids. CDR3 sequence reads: CASSFDPGSDEKLFF. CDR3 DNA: TGTGCCAGCAGCTTCGATCCAGGGAGCGATGAAAAACTGTTTTTT.

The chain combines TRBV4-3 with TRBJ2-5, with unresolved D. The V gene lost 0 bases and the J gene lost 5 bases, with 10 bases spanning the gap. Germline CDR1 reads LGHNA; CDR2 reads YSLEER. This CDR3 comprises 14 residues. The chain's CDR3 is CASSQDLRLETQYF. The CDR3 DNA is TGCGCCAGCAGCCAAGATTTACGGCTCGAGACCCAGTACTTC.

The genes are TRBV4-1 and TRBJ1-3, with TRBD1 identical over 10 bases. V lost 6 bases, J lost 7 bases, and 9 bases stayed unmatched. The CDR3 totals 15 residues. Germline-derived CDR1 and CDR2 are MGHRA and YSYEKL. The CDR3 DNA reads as TGCGCCAGCAGTCATATCCGGGACAGGGGTAACACCATATATTTT. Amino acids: CASSHIRDRGNTIYF.

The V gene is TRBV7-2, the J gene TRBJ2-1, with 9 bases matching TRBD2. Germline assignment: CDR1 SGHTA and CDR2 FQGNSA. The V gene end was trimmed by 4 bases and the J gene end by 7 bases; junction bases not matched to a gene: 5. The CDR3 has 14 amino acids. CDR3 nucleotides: TGTGCCAGCAGCTCGCGGGGGGGCCAGAATGAGCAGTTCTTC. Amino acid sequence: CASSSRGGQNEQFF. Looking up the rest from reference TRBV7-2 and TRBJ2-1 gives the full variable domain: GAGVSQSPSNKVTEKGKDVELRCDPISGHTALYWYRQSLGQGLEFLIYFQGNSAPDKSGLPSDRFSAERTGGSVSTLTIQRTQQEDSAVYLCASSSRGGQNEQFFGPGTRLTVL.

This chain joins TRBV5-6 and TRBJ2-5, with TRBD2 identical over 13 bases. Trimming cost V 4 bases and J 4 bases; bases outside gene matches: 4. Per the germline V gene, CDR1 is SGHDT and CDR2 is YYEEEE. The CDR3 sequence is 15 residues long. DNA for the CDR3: TGTGCCAGCAGCCAGACTAGCGGGGGGCGAGAGACCCAGTACTTC. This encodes CASSQTSGGRETQYF.

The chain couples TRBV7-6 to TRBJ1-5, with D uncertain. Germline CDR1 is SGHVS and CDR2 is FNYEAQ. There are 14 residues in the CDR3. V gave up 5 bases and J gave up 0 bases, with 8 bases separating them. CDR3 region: CASSAGPSNQPQHF. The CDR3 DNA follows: TGTGCCAGCAGCGCTGGCCCTAGCAATCAGCCCCAGCATTTT.

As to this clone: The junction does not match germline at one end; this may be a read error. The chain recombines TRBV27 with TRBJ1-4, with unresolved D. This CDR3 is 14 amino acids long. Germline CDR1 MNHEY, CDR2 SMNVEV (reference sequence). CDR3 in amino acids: CASSLSFPPVAVLF. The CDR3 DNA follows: TGTGCCAGCAGTTTATCCTTCCCACCAGTCGCCGTCCTTTTT.

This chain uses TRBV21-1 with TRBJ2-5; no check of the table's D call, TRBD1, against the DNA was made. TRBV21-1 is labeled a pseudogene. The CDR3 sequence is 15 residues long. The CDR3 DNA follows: TGTGCCAGCAGCAGCAAACGGACAGGGGTAGAGACCCAGTACTTC. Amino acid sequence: CASSSKRTGVETQYF.

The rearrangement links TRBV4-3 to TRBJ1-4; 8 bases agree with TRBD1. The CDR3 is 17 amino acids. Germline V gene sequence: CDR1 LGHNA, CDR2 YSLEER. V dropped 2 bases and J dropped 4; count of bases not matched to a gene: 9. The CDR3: CASSQRFWGTGNEKLFF. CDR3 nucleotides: TGCGCCAGCAGCCAAAGATTTTGGGGGACAGGTAATGAAAAACTGTTTTTT.

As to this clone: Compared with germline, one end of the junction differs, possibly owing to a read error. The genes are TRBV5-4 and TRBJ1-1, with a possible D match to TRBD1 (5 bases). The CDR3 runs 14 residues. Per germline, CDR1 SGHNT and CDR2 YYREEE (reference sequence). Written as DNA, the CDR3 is TGCGCCAGCAGCCAAGATCACAGGCAATCTGAAGCTTTCTTT. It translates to CASSQDHRQSEAFF.

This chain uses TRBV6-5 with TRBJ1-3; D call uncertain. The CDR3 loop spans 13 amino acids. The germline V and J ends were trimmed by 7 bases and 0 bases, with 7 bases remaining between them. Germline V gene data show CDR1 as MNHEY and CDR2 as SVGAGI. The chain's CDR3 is CASKLFSGNTIYF. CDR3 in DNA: TGTGCCAGCAAGCTCTTCTCTGGAAACACCATATATTTT.

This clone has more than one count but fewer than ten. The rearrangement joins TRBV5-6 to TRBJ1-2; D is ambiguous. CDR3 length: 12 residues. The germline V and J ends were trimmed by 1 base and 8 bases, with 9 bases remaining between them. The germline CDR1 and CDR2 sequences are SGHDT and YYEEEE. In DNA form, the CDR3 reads TGTGCCAGCAGCTTGCCGTTGAGCGGCTACACCTTC. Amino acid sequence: CASSLPLSGYTF.

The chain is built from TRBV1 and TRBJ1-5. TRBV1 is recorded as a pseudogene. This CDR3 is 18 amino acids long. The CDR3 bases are TGCACCAGCAGCCAAGATTATGAGCCGGGGGGTTTCGATCAGCCCCAGCATTTT. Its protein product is CTSSQDYEPGGFDQPQHF.

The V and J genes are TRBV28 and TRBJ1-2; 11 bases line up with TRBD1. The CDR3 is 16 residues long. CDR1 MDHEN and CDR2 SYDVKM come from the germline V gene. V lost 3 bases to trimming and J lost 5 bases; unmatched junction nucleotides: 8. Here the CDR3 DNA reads TGTGCCAGCAGTTTTAGGGGACAGGGGGGGTTTTATGGCTACACCTTC. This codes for CASSFRGQGGFYGYTF.

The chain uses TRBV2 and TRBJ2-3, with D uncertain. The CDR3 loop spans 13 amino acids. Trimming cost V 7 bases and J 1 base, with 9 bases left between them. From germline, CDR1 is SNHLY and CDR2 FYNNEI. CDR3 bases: TGTGCCAGCAAGGCGTCCCGCACAGATACGCAGTATTTT. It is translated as CASKASRTDTQYF.

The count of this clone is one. CDR3 coding DNA: TGCGCCAGCAGTGAGGCGGGAGATACGCAGTATTTT. Translating it yields CASSEAGDTQYF. The chain links TRBV10-1 to TRBJ2-3; D possibly corresponds to TRBD2 (5 bases). Germline CDR1 reads WNHNN; CDR2 reads SYGVQD (reference sequence). V was trimmed by 2 bases and J by 5 bases, leaving 5 bases between them. The CDR3 runs to 12 residues.

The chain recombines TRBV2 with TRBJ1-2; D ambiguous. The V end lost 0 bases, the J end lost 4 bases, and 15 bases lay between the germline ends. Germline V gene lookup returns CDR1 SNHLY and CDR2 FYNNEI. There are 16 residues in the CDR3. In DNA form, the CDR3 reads TGTGCCAGCAGTGAAGCGCGGAACCCACATTCCTATGGCTACACCTTC. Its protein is CASSEARNPHSYGYTF.

The CDR3 loop reads CASSSPRQANQPQHF. CDR3 DNA: TGTGCCAGCAGTTCCCCAAGACAGGCGAATCAGCCCCAGCATTTT. The genes are TRBV28 and TRBJ1-5, with D possibly matching TRBD1 (6 bases). V gave up 4 bases and J gave up 4 bases, with 14 bases separating them. Per germline, CDR1 MDHEN and CDR2 SYDVKM. The CDR3 has 15 amino acids.

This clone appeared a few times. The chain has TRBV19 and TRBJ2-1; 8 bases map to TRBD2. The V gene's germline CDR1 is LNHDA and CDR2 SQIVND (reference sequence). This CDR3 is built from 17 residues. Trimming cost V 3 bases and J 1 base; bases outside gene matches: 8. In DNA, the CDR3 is TGTGCCAGTAGTATCCCCGGGGGGGGAGGTTCCTACAATGAGCAGTTCTTC. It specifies CASSIPGGGGSYNEQFF.

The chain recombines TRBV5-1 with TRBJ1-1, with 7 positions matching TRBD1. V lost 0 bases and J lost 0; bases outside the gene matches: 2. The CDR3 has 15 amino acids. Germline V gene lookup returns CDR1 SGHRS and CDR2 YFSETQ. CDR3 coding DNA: TGCGCCAGCAGCTTGGCGGGACAGCTGAACACTGAAGCTTTCTTT. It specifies CASSLAGQLNTEAFF.